These 22 T cell receptor beta chains were sequenced from one sample in a study of shared clonotypes between healthy human individuals. Only in-frame clones appear in the TCRdb table, and some are missing; sequencing was by immunoSEQ multiplex PCR. The sample lists approximately 1.4 million clones; 95% to 99% were seen once. The sequenced sample consisted of naive CD4+ T cells sorted from blood. Subset specified: CD45RA+ positively selected. Every receptor here comes from a young man in good health.

The V and J genes are TRBV29-1 and TRBJ2-5; 7 nucleotides agree with TRBD2. The CDR3 loop spans 16 amino acids. Germline-derived CDR1 and CDR2 are SQVTM and ANQGSEA. J gave up 2 bases and V 4 bases, and 13 bases lay outside the gene matches. CDR3 sequence reads: CSVGMLASGSQETQYF. The CDR3 DNA reads as TGCAGCGTTGGGATGTTGGCTAGCGGCTCACAAGAGACCCAGTACTTC.

The chain joins TRBV7-2 to TRBJ2-3, with no clear D. V was shortened by 1 base and J by 4 bases, with 12 bases between the two germline ends. Per the germline V gene, CDR1 is SGHTA and CDR2 is FQGNSA. There are 15 residues in the CDR3. CDR3 bases: TGTGCCAGCAGCTTAGGTGGTAGCCCCTCAGATACGCAGTATTTT. As protein: CASSLGGSPSDTQYF.

The chain combines TRBV7-6 with TRBJ2-1, with 14 bases identical to TRBD2. Per germline, CDR1 SGHVS and CDR2 FNYEAQ. The V segment lost 5 bases and the J segment 1 base; nucleotides outside the gene matches: 1. The CDR3 sequence is 16 residues long. CDR3 protein: CASSRTSGGSYNEQFF. CDR3 DNA sequence: TGTGCCAGCAGCCGGACTAGCGGGGGGTCCTACAATGAGCAGTTCTTC.

This chain uses TRBV14 with TRBJ1-1; possible D gene TRBD1, 5 bases. Germline V gene data show CDR1 as SGHDN and CDR2 as FVKESK. The CDR3 spans 15 residues. V was clipped by 4 bases and J by 3 bases, with 15 bases between them. CDR3 bases: TGTGCCAGCAGCCGACAGACCGGGTCATACACTGAAGCTTTCTTT. Its protein product is CASSRQTGSYTEAFF.

This chain links TRBV10-1 with TRBJ2-2, with 7 bases fitting TRBD2. CDR3 length: 16 residues. Germline CDR1 is WNHNN and CDR2 is SYGVQD (reference sequence). With 0 bases clipped from V and 8 bases from J, the junction kept 9 bases outside the gene matches. Written as DNA, the CDR3 is TGCGCCAGCAGTGAGTCCCTAGCGGCTATCCAGGGGGAGCTGTTTTTT. Its translation: CASSESLAAIQGELFF.

This chain connects TRBV5-1 to TRBJ1-2; D not resolved. V shed 5 bases and J shed 4 bases, with 15 bases lying between them. The CDR3 sequence is 14 residues long. Germline assignment: CDR1 SGHRS and CDR2 YFSETQ. The CDR3 here is CASSYRAGSYGYTF. CDR3 DNA: TGCGCCAGCAGTTACCGGGCGGGCAGCTATGGCTACACCTTC.

A word on this clone: This sample also contains other DNA sequences that code for the same CDR3. The V and J genes are TRBV5-1 and TRBJ1-1, with D possibly being TRBD1 (5 bases). V lost 4 bases and J lost 1, with 11 bases in between. This CDR3 has 14 amino acids. In germline, CDR1 is SGHRS, CDR2 YFSETQ. CDR3 sequence: CASSAGTENTEAFF. The CDR3 DNA reads as TGCGCCAGCAGCGCGGGGACTGAGAACACTGAAGCTTTCTTT.

V usage is TRBV11-2 and J usage is TRBJ2-1; D is unresolved. The germline V and J ends were trimmed by 8 bases and 10 bases, with 15 bases remaining between them. Germline assignment: CDR1 SGHAT and CDR2 FQNNGV. The CDR3 is 12 amino acids. The CDR3 here is CASGPAGFEQFF. The CDR3 DNA is TGTGCCAGCGGTCCCGCCGGGTTCGAGCAGTTCTTC. Full variable domain (missing parts from reference TRBV11-2 and TRBJ2-1): EAGVAQSPRYKIIEKRQSVAFWCNPISGHATLYWYQQILGQGPKLLIQFQNNGVVDDSQLPKDRFSAERLKGVDSTLKIQPAKLEDSAVYLCASGPAGFEQFFGPGTRLTVL.

J is TRBJ1-1 and V is TRBV27; D not certain. Germline lookup yields CDR1 MNHEY and CDR2 SMNVEV (reference sequence). This CDR3 is 15 amino acids long. V lost 5 bases and J 0 bases, leaving 13 bases between the germline ends. The DNA of the CDR3 is TGTGCCAGCAGTGGCCGGCTCAGCTTGAACACTGAAGCTTTCTTT. Encoded protein: CASSGRLSLNTEAFF.

A single count supports this clone. Other DNA sequences from this sample encode an identical CDR3 as well. The chain joins TRBV10-1 to TRBJ1-2; D gene ambiguous. V lost 0 bases to trimming and J lost 5 bases, with 7 bases between them. The CDR3 runs to 13 residues. Looked up from germline, CDR1 is WNHNN and CDR2 is SYGVQD (reference sequence). In nucleotides, the CDR3 is TGCGCCAGCAGTGAGTCAGGGAGTTATGGCTACACCTTC. Translating gives CASSESGSYGYTF.

CDR3 in DNA: TGTGCCAGCAGCCGTGGGGTGGGGGCCTCCTACGAGCAGTACTTC. Protein: CASSRGVGASYEQYF. The V call is TRBV11-2, the J call TRBJ2-7; D perhaps matches TRBD1 (6 bases). The germline CDR1 and CDR2 sequences are SGHAT and FQNNGV. The CDR3 totals 15 residues. Trimming removed 5 bases at V and 0 bases at J, with 14 bases between. Drawing the rest from reference TRBV11-2 and TRBJ2-7, the complete variable domain is EAGVAQSPRYKIIEKRQSVAFWCNPISGHATLYWYQQILGQGPKLLIQFQNNGVVDDSQLPKDRFSAERLKGVDSTLKIQPAKLEDSAVYLCASSRGVGASYEQYFGPGTRLTVT.

V gene TRBV15 combines with J gene TRBJ1-2; D is uncertain. The CDR3 loop spans 14 amino acids. Trimming stripped 0 bases from V and 2 bases from J, with 7 bases between. CDR1 LNHNV and CDR2 YYDKDF come from the germline V gene (reference sequence). DNA of the CDR3: TGTGCCACCAGCAGAGATGCGGTAAACTATGGCTACACCTTC. As protein: CATSRDAVNYGYTF.

For this clone: The junction differs from germline at one of its ends, possibly a read error. The genes are TRBV7-7 and TRBJ2-2; D call uncertain. Germline assignment: CDR1 SSHAT and CDR2 FNYEAQ (reference sequence). This CDR3 is built from 13 residues. The CDR3 reads CASSLLDGGELFF. Written as DNA, the CDR3 is TGTGCTAGCAGCCTCCTAGACGGCGGGGAGCTGTTTTTT.

In the case of this clone: This sample includes further DNA sequences coding for the same CDR3. V gene TRBV7-8 combines with J gene TRBJ2-3; no definite D call. V lost 0 bases and J lost 2, with 3 bases in between. The CDR3 totals 13 residues. Germline V gene sequence: CDR1 SGHVS, CDR2 FQNEAQ. CDR3 residues: CASSLANTDTQYF. The CDR3 bases are TGTGCCAGCAGCTTAGCCAACACAGATACGCAGTATTTT.

V gene TRBV5-1 combines with J gene TRBJ2-1; D remains ambiguous. V shed 0 bases and J shed 8 bases, with 12 bases lying between them. There are 14 residues in the CDR3. Per the germline V gene, CDR1 is SGHRS and CDR2 is YFSETQ. The CDR3 here is CASSLDPRKDEQFF. The CDR3 bases are TGCGCCAGCAGCTTGGACCCCAGGAAGGATGAGCAGTTCTTC.

This chain connects TRBV5-1 to TRBJ2-1, with 14 bases aligning to TRBD2. The CDR3 extends over 16 amino acids. V was pared by 4 bases and J by 5 bases, with 5 bases of the junction left unmatched. Germline CDR1 and CDR2: SGHRS and YFSETQ. This CDR3 is CASSRGLAGGHNEQFF. CDR3 bases: TGCGCCAGCAGCCGTGGACTAGCGGGAGGTCACAATGAGCAGTTCTTC.

The chain links TRBV10-3 to TRBJ1-2, with a weak D call TRBD1 (5 bases). This CDR3 comprises 14 residues. CDR1 is ENHRY and CDR2 is SYGVKD in the germline V gene. The V and J ends lost 6 bases and 4 bases respectively, with 15 bases between them. The CDR3 nucleotides are TGTGCCATCAGCCCGCCGGGGCAGCTCTATGGCTACACCTTC. This codes for CAISPPGQLYGYTF.

The chain employs TRBV6-1 and TRBJ1-1; D might be TRBD1 (6 bases). Germline loops: CDR1 MNHNS, CDR2 SASEGT. The CDR3 has 16 residues. Deletions cut 3 bases from V and 0 bases from J, with 14 bases between. The CDR3 coding sequence is TGTGCCAGCAGTGAGGGTAGGGGGAAACTGAACACTGAAGCTTTCTTT. It yields the protein CASSEGRGKLNTEAFF.

The chain couples TRBV7-6 to TRBJ2-5; D is perhaps TRBD1 or TRBD2 (6 bases each). The V end was cut by 5 bases, the J end by 5 bases, with 21 bases between. The germline CDR1 and CDR2 sequences are SGHVS and FNYEAQ. The CDR3 has 16 residues. The CDR3 nucleotides are TGTGCCAGCAGCCTGGACAGTGGGACTCATGTGGAGACCCAGTACTTC. It specifies CASSLDSGTHVETQYF. The full variable domain, rest sourced from reference TRBV7-6 and TRBJ2-5, is GAGVSQSPRYKVTKRGQDVALRCDPISGHVSLYWYRQALGQGPEFLTYFNYEAQQDKSGLPNDRFSAERPEGSISTLTIQRTEQRDSAMYRCASSLDSGTHVETQYFGPGTRLLVL.

The chain uses TRBV27 and TRBJ2-3; no clear D. The CDR3 has 15 residues. Germline loops: CDR1 MNHEY, CDR2 SMNVEV (reference sequence). Trimming removed 1 base at V and 7 bases at J, with 15 bases between. The CDR3 spells CASSLFAISTYTQYF. The CDR3, as DNA: TGTGCCAGCAGTTTATTCGCCATTTCAACTTATACGCAGTATTTT.

V usage is TRBV5-1 and J usage is TRBJ2-2, with D possibly TRBD1 on 5 matching bases. CDR1 and CDR2 from the germline V gene are SGHRS and YFSETQ. This CDR3 contains 14 residues. Trimming took 0 bases from V and 5 from J, leaving 8 bases between them. CDR3 nucleotides: TGCGCCAGCAGCTTGGAGCAGGGTACCGGGGAGCTGTTTTTT. Amino acids: CASSLEQGTGELFF. Combining the CDR3 with reference TRBV5-1 and TRBJ2-2 gives the whole variable domain KAGVTQTPRYLIKTRGQQVTLSCSPISGHRSVSWYQQTPGQGLQFLFEYFSETQRNKGNFPGRFSGRQFSNSRSEMNVSTLELGDSALYLCASSLEQGTGELFFGEGSRLTVL.

This chain uses TRBV5-4 with TRBJ2-1; TRBD1 aligns across 10 bases. Germline V gene data show CDR1 as SGHNT and CDR2 as YYREEE (reference sequence). This CDR3 region has 15 residues. V was pared by 5 bases and J by 0 bases, with 2 bases of the junction left unmatched. CDR3 loop: CASRRTGGSYNEQFF. The CDR3 DNA follows: TGTGCCAGCAGGCGGACAGGGGGCTCCTACAATGAGCAGTTCTTC.